The source of this TCR beta chain is a study of blood T cells in healthy people across ages. Whole-study findings and limits: CMV infection status of these donors was not known.

Peripheral blood samples of around 9.8 milliliters were drawn from each donor. The CDR3 loop spans 16 amino acids. V was trimmed by 1 base and J by 0 bases, leaving 13 bases between them. CDR1 and CDR2 from the germline V gene are SGHTA and FQGNSA. Regarding this clonotype: Antigen specificity is unknown.

Through a sample-barcoded 5' primer and a J-beta primer mix, a second PCR was run for roughly 6 to 11 cycles. TCRdb re-analysed the 5' RACE reads in MiXCR, keeping a single row per CDR3 protein. The sample gives about 970,000 distinct CDR3 sequences, just over 50% of which show up once; over 20% is in the top ten. The genes are TRBV7-2 and TRBJ2-7; D may correspond to TRBD1 or TRBD2 (6 bases each). The receptor's source is an older woman in good health. The source material was blood. In DNA, the CDR3 is TGTGCCAGCAGCTTAGAGGGGGGCGCGAGCTCCTACGAGCAGTACTTC. Its translation is CASSLEGGASSYEQYF.